This TCR beta chain was recorded in a study of blood T cell repertoires in COVID-19. At the level of the study: T cells, B-cell-depleted T cells, or PBMCs provided the cDNA or gDNA that served as material.

Germline CDR1 and CDR2: MDHEN and SYDVKM. V shed 3 bases and J shed 9 bases, with 14 bases lying between them. The CDR3 runs 13 residues. Original handling: Quantification of nucleated cells was approximated via reference gene primer amplification. The repertoire was sequenced with immunoSEQ multiplex PCR; TCRdb's copy has only in-frame clones and lacks some. V and J calls and clone size are those listed in that table; D and trimming were worked out from the DNA. Among approximately 140,000 clones, 88% were seen once, and the ten largest hold roughly 2%. V gene TRBV28 combines with J gene TRBJ1-1; no clear D. Material for sequencing was peripheral blood. The source is a human donor in a cohort sampled during active COVID-19. The CDR3 protein is CASSFLDPSQAFF. The CDR3 bases are TGTGCCAGCAGTTTTCTAGACCCCTCCCAAGCTTTCTTT.